This T cell receptor beta chain was sequenced during a study of cytomegalovirus exposure and HLA in healthy donors. Findings of the study overall: There were reportedly fewer N-insertions in an Asian-associated ancestry cluster than the roughly 670-donor mean, in a later analysis. Later analysis identified several of the most significant clusters that appeared linked to common viral pathogens.

On this clone: Its matching antigen is unknown.

13 Jbeta primers and 60 Vbeta primers were used for the PCR. Data came from immunoSEQ multiplex PCR; TCRdb stores just in-frame clones and leaves some out. Here the sample spans 130,000 to 150,000 clones, approximately 80% being singletons. This TCR derives from a male donor in good health and CMV-seronegative. The sequenced material came from PBMCs.

Here the CDR3 DNA reads TGCAGCGTTAGCGAGAGGCAAGAGACCCAGTACTTC. This encodes CSVSERQETQYF. V and J are TRBV29-1 and TRBJ2-5; D is unclear. Trimming took off 5 bases at V and 2 bases at J, with 9 bases between the two ends. Germline lookup yields CDR1 SQVTM and CDR2 ANQGSEA. The length of the CDR3 is 12 residues.